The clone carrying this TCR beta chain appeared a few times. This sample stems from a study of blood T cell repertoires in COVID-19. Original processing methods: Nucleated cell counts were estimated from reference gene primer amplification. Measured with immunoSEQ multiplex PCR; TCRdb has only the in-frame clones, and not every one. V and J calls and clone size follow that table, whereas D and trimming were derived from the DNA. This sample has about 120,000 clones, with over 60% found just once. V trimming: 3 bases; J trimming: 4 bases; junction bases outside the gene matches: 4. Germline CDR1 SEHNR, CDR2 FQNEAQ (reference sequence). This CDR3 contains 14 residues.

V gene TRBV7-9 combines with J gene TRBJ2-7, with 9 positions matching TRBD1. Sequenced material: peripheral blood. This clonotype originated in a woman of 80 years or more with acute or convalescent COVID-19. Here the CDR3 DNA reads TGTGCCAGCAGCTTTACACAGGGGGCATACGAGCAGTACTTC. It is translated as CASSFTQGAYEQYF.